Below, 2 T cell receptor beta chains from the same sample are listed, as sequenced in a study of OX40 agonist ivuxolimab in advanced cancers. Only in-frame clones appear in the TCRdb table, and some are missing; sequencing was by immunoSEQ multiplex PCR. The table includes more than 25,000 clones, about four fifths detected once. Sequencing used CD4+ or CD8+ T cells sorted from blood, obtained in a trial of the OX40 agonist ivuxolimab. The receptors originated from an adult with an advanced solid tumor such as melanoma, head and neck, liver or kidney cancer.

This clone was seen more than once but under ten times. The chain joins TRBV6-1 to TRBJ2-2, with D perhaps being TRBD1 or TRBD2 (5 bases each). Trimming left V 6 bases short and J 4 bases short, with 27 bases between. There are 19 residues in the CDR3. CDR1 and CDR2 (germline): MNHNS, SASEGT. CDR3 amino acids: CASSENLQGYGMGTGELFF. CDR3 nucleotides: TGTGCCAGCAGCGAAAACCTTCAGGGTTACGGGATGGGCACCGGGGAGCTGTTTTTT.

The chain recombines TRBV7-9 with TRBJ2-7; the D gene could be TRBD1 or TRBD2 (6 bases each). This CDR3 is 15 amino acids long. CDR1 is SEHNR, CDR2 FQNEAQ, per germline (reference sequence). V shed 1 base and J shed 5 bases, with 15 bases lying between them. This CDR3 reads CASSLVVGGADEQYF. CDR3 nucleotide sequence: TGTGCCAGCAGCTTAGTGGTGGGGGGCGCGGACGAGCAGTACTTC.